This T cell receptor (beta chain) was observed in a study of T cell clonotyping in hematopoietic cell transplantation. Overall study context: Pretransplant recipient samples were taken after cytoreduction. Study-wide points: No sorting was done, leaving CD4 and CD8 contributions mixed. Higher Inverse Simpson Index values in graft donor and pretransplant recipient predicted broader posttransplant TCR diversity.

V lost 0 bases and J lost 8; bases outside the gene matches: 9. The germline CDR1 and CDR2 sequences are ENHRY and SYGVKD. The length of the CDR3 is 15 residues. About this clone: Antigen specificity is unknown.

Clones were sequenced by immunoSEQ multiplex PCR, and TCRdb holds only the in-frame ones, with some missing. The table lists tens of thousands of clones, more than 75% of them singletons. Described time point: recipient sample about 28 days before transplant, after cytoreduction. Sequenced material: peripheral blood mononuclear cells, taken before stem cell transplant. V is TRBV10-3 and J is TRBJ1-2, with 7 bases identical to TRBD1. This TCR came from a man aged 55 to 70 with biphenotypic leukemia. Some clones in this sample may be carry-over from other donors' samples. The CDR3 loop reads CAISESPGTVGGYTF. In DNA form, the CDR3 reads TGTGCCATCAGTGAGTCGCCGGGGACAGTGGGCGGCTACACCTTC.